The 10 T cell receptor beta chains presented below share a single source sample, sequenced in a study of T cell repertoires in cytomegalovirus infection. TCRdb reanalysed the reads using MiXCR and keeps one entry per CDR3 protein. The sample records 80,000 to 95,000 distinct CDR3 sequences, 25% to 30% being singletons. Their cognate antigens are unknown. The sequencing here drew on CD8+ T cells from cultured PBMCs, taken from culture after CMV antigen stimulation. The receptors stem from a human donor in good health (CMV status not recorded). Some clones in this sample may be carry-over from other donors' samples.

This clonotype was seen more than once but under ten times. This rearrangement joins TRBV7-8 to TRBJ1-5; 7 positions match TRBD1. J gave up 5 bases and V 5 bases, and 6 bases lay outside the gene matches. The germline CDR1 and CDR2 sequences are SGHVS and FQNEAQ. This CDR3 is built from 14 residues. CDR3 region: CASSRGTADQPQHF. The CDR3 nucleotides read TGTGCCAGCAGCAGAGGGACAGCAGATCAGCCCCAGCATTTT.

This chain links TRBV19 with TRBJ2-5; TRBD2 is a possible D gene (6 bases). Germline lookup yields CDR1 LNHDA and CDR2 SQIVND (reference sequence). This CDR3 is built from 13 residues. V was shortened by 3 bases and J by 7 bases, with 12 bases between the two germline ends. The CDR3 coding sequence is TGTGCCAGTAGTATTTACCGGGAGTCGACCCAGTACTTC. It is translated as CASSIYRESTQYF.

This clonotype was seen a few times. The chain combines TRBV12-3 or TRBV12-4 with TRBJ1-5, with a possible D match to TRBD1 (5 bases). CDR3 length equals 14 residues. Trimming removed 7 bases from V and 3 bases from J, with 13 bases in between. The CDR3 here is CASTFGGTNQPQHF. The DNA of the CDR3 is TGTGCCAGCACCTTCGGTGGGACCAATCAGCCCCAGCATTTT.

The chain couples TRBV5-1 to TRBJ2-7, with D possibly being TRBD1 (5 bases). The germline gives CDR1 SGHRS, CDR2 YFSETQ. V shed 0 bases and J shed 3 bases, with 7 bases lying between them. The CDR3 is made up of 13 amino acids. CDR3: CASSLAQGYEQYF. The DNA of the CDR3 is TGCGCCAGCAGCTTGGCCCAGGGCTACGAGCAGTACTTC.

The rearrangement links TRBV10-3 to TRBJ2-3, with D tentatively TRBD1 (5 bases). The CDR3 spans 15 residues. V dropped 3 bases and J dropped 0 bases, with 10 bases sitting between them. Germline V gives CDR1 ENHRY, CDR2 SYGVKD. Here the CDR3 reads CAISEVRASTDTQYF. DNA for the CDR3: TGTGCCATCAGTGAAGTCAGGGCGAGCACAGATACGCAGTATTTT.

This clonotype was recorded many times. V is TRBV6-2 or TRBV6-3 and J is TRBJ2-5; 7 nucleotides match TRBD2. Germline lookup yields CDR1 MNHEY and CDR2 SVGEGT. V shed 0 bases and J 2 bases; nucleotides not matched to a gene: 6. This CDR3 comprises 16 residues. The CDR3 is CASSYSLAGDQETQYF. Here the CDR3 DNA reads TGTGCCAGCAGTTACTCGTTGGCGGGGGATCAAGAGACCCAGTACTTC.

This clonotype was seen ten or more times. The chain carries TRBV11-2 and TRBJ2-5, with TRBD1 matching over 8 bases. The germline CDR1 and CDR2 sequences are SGHAT and FQNNGV. The junction had 6 bases not matched to a gene; V was cut back by 2 bases and J by 1 base. CDR3 size: 16 residues. CDR3: CASSLISGGPQETQYF. In nucleotides, the CDR3 is TGTGCCAGCAGCTTAATTTCAGGGGGCCCCCAAGAGACCCAGTACTTC.

This clonotype was observed a few times. The V gene is TRBV28, the J gene TRBJ1-3; TRBD1 aligns across 9 bases. J gave up 8 bases and V 6 bases, and 8 bases lay outside the gene matches. The CDR3 length is 14 residues. Germline V gene sequence: CDR1 MDHEN, CDR2 SYDVKM. The CDR3 protein is CASSPRTGEYTIYF. The CDR3 DNA is TGTGCCAGCAGCCCACGGACAGGGGAATACACCATATATTTT.

The J gene is TRBJ2-5, the V gene TRBV12-3 or TRBV12-4, with unresolved D. V was shortened by 2 bases and J by 5 bases, with 9 bases between the two germline ends. The CDR3 runs 13 residues. The DNA for the CDR3 is TGTGCCAGCAGTTTATTCACGCCTGAGACCCAGTACTTC. This encodes CASSLFTPETQYF.

Many counts were recorded for this clonotype. The chain is built from TRBV7-8 and TRBJ2-1; D is unclear. The germline CDR1 and CDR2 sequences are SGHVS and FQNEAQ. The V end was cut by 2 bases, the J end by 4 bases, with 15 bases between. This CDR3 contains 16 residues. The CDR3 nucleotides are TGTGCCAGCAGCTTAAACCCCTCGGACCTGTACAATGAGCAGTTCTTC. It specifies CASSLNPSDLYNEQFF.